The rows below give T cell receptor beta chains drawn from one sample of a study of cytotoxic CD8 clonotypes in ibrutinib-treated CLL. Profiling relied on immunoSEQ multiplex PCR, and the TCRdb table lists in-frame clones only, not all of them. Here the sample spans 150,000 to 200,000 clones, about 80% being singletons. The input for sequencing was PBMCs, taken after 24 months of ibrutinib treatment. The source of these receptors is a human donor with chronic lymphocytic leukemia. Each CDR3 is given with its conserved first and last residue. A D gene is named only where the DNA matches it firmly. Clone size is stated in some rows and not others, as once, few, many or a class when expanded.

>TRBD2|NA|TRBJ2-1|15|TRBV16
TGTGCCAGCAGCCAAGGACTAGCAGAAGACAATGAGCAGTTCTTC
CASSQGLAEDNEQFF
>TRBD1|NA|TRBJ2-5|14|TRBV6-1
TGTGCCAGCAAAAGGACAGGGGGGTTGGAGACCCAGTACTTC
CASKRTGGLETQYF
>NA|NA|TRBJ2-5|16|TRBV25-1
TGTGCCAGCCGACAATCGGGCGGGGCAGTCCAAGAGACCCAGTACTTC
CASRQSGGAVQETQYF
>TRBD2|NA|TRBJ2-7|13|TRBV28
TGTGCCAGCACTTCCGGCGGGAGAGGGGAGCAGTACTTC
CASTSGGRGEQYF
>NA|NA|TRBJ2-7|12|TRBV21-1
TGTGCCAGCAGCAAAGCGAGGAGAGAGCAGTACTTC
CASSKARREQYF
>NA|NA|TRBJ1-4|14|TRBV6-1
TGTGCCAGCAGTGAACAGTACGTTGATGAAAAACTGTTTTTT
CASSEQYVDEKLFF
>TRBD1|NA|TRBJ2-2|15|TRBV6-6
TGTGCCAGCAGCCCCCGGGACAGGGGATCCGGGGAGCTGTTTTTT
CASSPRDRGSGELFF
>NA|many|TRBJ1-5|13|TRBV6-4
TGTGCCAGCAGTGGCAGGGACGGGCAGCCCCAGCATTTT
CASSGRDGQPQHF
>TRBD1|NA|TRBJ2-1|18|TRBV5-1
TGCGCCAGCAGCTCCCCAGCTGGGGGGACAGGGATGTACAATGAGCAGTTCTTC
CASSSPAGGTGMYNEQFF
>TRBD1|NA|TRBJ1-6|15|TRBV5-1
TGCGCCAGCAGCTCAGGGGGCGCTAATAATTCACCCCTCCACTTT
CASSSGGANNSPLHF
>NA|few|TRBJ2-7|14|TRBV28
TGTGCCAGCAGGGCGGGACTGGACGTGTACGAGCAGTACTTC
CASRAGLDVYEQYF
>NA|NA|TRBJ1-3|16|TRBV6-6
TGTGCCAGCAGTTACTTACAGGCCGCGTCTGGAAACACCATATATTTT
CASSYLQAASGNTIYF
>NA|NA|TRBJ1-6|18|TRBV9
TGTGCCAGCAGCGTAGGGCCCACAGGGAGCTCCTATAATTCACCCCTCCACTTT
CASSVGPTGSSYNSPLHF
>NA|NA|TRBJ2-1|16|TRBV6-1
TGTGCCAGCAGTGAATATCACAGGGAGCCTTACAATGAGCAGTTCTTC
CASSEYHREPYNEQFF
>NA|NA|TRBJ1-2|13|TRBV6-5
TGTGCCAGCAGTACCCCGAGCGGAGGTGGCTACACCTTC
CASSTPSGGGYTF
>NA|NA|TRBJ1-1|12|TRBV28
TGTGCCAGCAAGGCGGTGTACACTGAAGCTTTCTTT
CASKAVYTEAFF
>NA|few|TRBJ2-1|12|TRBV9
TGTGCCAGCAGCGTAGTCCTACGGGAGCAGTTCTTC
CASSVVLREQFF
>TRBD1|once|TRBJ2-1|17|TRBV4-3
TGCGCCAGCAGCCAAGATGTTTTGTCACAGGGGATGGGTGAGCAGTTCTTC
CASSQDVLSQGMGEQFF
>TRBD1|NA|TRBJ2-7|13|TRBV11-2
TGTGCCAGCAGCTTAGGGGGTCAGGGGGCCCAGTACTTC
CASSLGGQGAQYF
>TRBD1|once|TRBJ1-1|13|TRBV11-3
TGTGCCAGCAGGAGGACAGGGAACACTGAAGCTTTCTTT
CASRRTGNTEAFF
>TRBD1|NA|TRBJ1-5|18|TRBV19
TGTGCCAGTAGTATATCAGCTCGGACAGGGGGGAGCAATCAGCCCCAGCATTTT
CASSISARTGGSNQPQHF
>TRBD1|NA|TRBJ1-2|15|TRBV6-1
TGTGCCAGCAGTGACAGTCCAGGGGGGCACTATGGCTACACCTTC
CASSDSPGGHYGYTF
>NA|NA|TRBJ2-3|15|TRBV21-1
TGTGCCAGCAGCAAACTCAGAACTAGCACAGATACGCAGTATTTT
CASSKLRTSTDTQYF
>NA|NA|TRBJ1-3|14|TRBV4-1
TGCGCCAGCAGCCAAGTAGTCGCCGGAAACACCATATATTTT
CASSQVVAGNTIYF
>TRBD2|NA|TRBJ2-3|17|TRBV5-1
TGCGCCAGCAGCCCGCCGGGACTACCCTCCCCACGGAATACGCAGTATTTT
CASSPPGLPSPRNTQYF
>NA|NA|TRBJ1-2|15|TRBV6-5
TGTGCCAGCAGTTACTCAAGTAATGGGGGAGGAGGCTACACCTTC
CASSYSSNGGGGYTF
>NA|NA|TRBJ1-2|15|TRBV29-1
TGCAGCGTTGGAATTTCGAAGCGTACACATTATGGCTACACCTTC
CSVGISKRTHYGYTF
>TRBD2|NA|TRBJ2-1|15|TRBV2
TGTGCCAGCACCGGCGGAGTTAGCGGGAGTAAGGAGCAGTTCTTC
CASTGGVSGSKEQFF
>NA|NA|TRBJ2-7|13|TRBV6-5
TGTGCCAGCAGTTACCCCCCCAGCTACGAGCAGTACTTC
CASSYPPSYEQYF